This record looks at one T cell receptor (beta chain) sequence and its context. The sample originates from a study of shared clonotypes between healthy human individuals. Trimming removed 8 bases at V and 6 bases at J, with 24 bases between. This CDR3 region has 16 residues. The germline CDR1 and CDR2 sequences are SNHLY and FYNNEI. CD8 cells classed as naive were CD45RO-negative and positively selected for CCR7, excluding terminally differentiated effector memory CD45RA+ cells. Nashville, Tennessee was home to all donors, each a Caucasian adult. At deep level, the assay was performed. Libraries were prepared by immunoSEQ multiplex PCR; TCRdb keeps only in-frame clonotypes and omits some of them. In the table there are around 2.1 million clones, 90% to 95% of which are singletons.

The material sequenced was naive CD8+ T cells from PBMCs. The rearrangement links TRBV2 to TRBJ2-3; tentatively, D is TRBD2 (6 bases). This receptor was obtained from a man between 18 and 29 years old in good health. Some clones in this sample may be carry-over from other donors' samples. CDR3 loop: CASGDSQLQPPDTQYF. The CDR3 nucleotides are TGTGCCAGCGGGGACTCGCAGCTACAACCCCCCGATACGCAGTATTTT.